What follows are 10 T cell receptor beta chains derived from one specimen sequenced in a study of yellow fever vaccine responses in identical twins. TCRdb redid the calling of the RT-PCR reads with MiXCR, one entry per CDR3 protein. Altogether some 23,000 distinct CDR3 sequences are present, more than 60% being singletons, with the ten largest covering roughly 5%. The source material was T cells from blood (PBMCs), unsorted or a sorted subset (not recorded which), sampled before or after yellow fever vaccination (not recorded which). The receptors shown here come from a woman between 18 and 29 years old who received the yellow fever vaccine.

This chain connects TRBV15 to TRBJ1-1; D call uncertain. Trimming cost V 0 bases and J 5 bases, with 7 bases left between them. Per germline, CDR1 LNHNV and CDR2 YYDKDF (reference sequence). The CDR3 length is 13 residues. The CDR3 region has the DNA TGTGCCACCAGCAGAGAGAGGCAGACTGAAGCTTTCTTT. This gives the protein CATSRERQTEAFF. Together with reference TRBV15 and TRBJ1-1, the CDR3 gives the full variable domain: DAMVIQNPRYQVTQFGKPVTLSCSQTLNHNVMYWYQQKSSQAPKLLFHYYDKDFNNEADTPDNFQSRRPNTSFCFLDIRSPGLGDTAMYLCATSRERQTEAFFGQGTRLTVV.

This clonotype has only a few counts. V usage is TRBV6-1 and J usage is TRBJ1-2, with D perhaps matching TRBD1 (5 bases). The CDR3 is 15 amino acids. The germline V gene encodes CDR1 MNHNS and CDR2 SASEGT. Deletions cut 2 bases from V and 0 bases from J, with 10 bases between. CDR3 sequence reads: CASSELTGPNYGYTF. CDR3 bases: TGTGCCAGCAGTGAACTCACAGGACCTAACTATGGCTACACCTTC.

The CDR3 DNA reads TGTGCCAGCAGGCCGGGGGGTATGGACACTGAAGCTTTCTTT. It specifies CASRPGGMDTEAFF. The chain uses TRBV11-1 and TRBJ1-1; tentative D call: TRBD1 (5 bases). Trimming took 6 bases from V and 3 from J, leaving 14 bases between them. The CDR3 sequence is 14 residues long. In germline, CDR1 is SGHAT, CDR2 FQDESV (reference sequence).

The V and J genes are TRBV10-1 and TRBJ2-1, with TRBD2 as a possible D gene (6 bases). Germline V gives CDR1 WNHNN, CDR2 SYGVQD (reference sequence). Deletions cut 2 bases from V and 2 bases from J, with 10 bases between. The CDR3 loop spans 15 amino acids. CDR3: CASSEDTSTYNEQFF. CDR3 nucleotide sequence: TGCGCCAGCAGTGAGGATACTAGCACCTACAATGAGCAGTTCTTC.

The chain links TRBV11-3 to TRBJ1-3, with D unclear. Trimming shortened V by 3 bases and J by 2 bases, and 8 bases separated the two germline ends. Germline loops: CDR1 SGHNT, CDR2 YENEEA. This CDR3 is built from 14 residues. The CDR3 DNA reads as TGTGCCAGCAGCTTTGAAGTCACTGGAAACACCATATATTTT. Encoded protein: CASSFEVTGNTIYF. The full variable domain, completed using reference TRBV11-3 and TRBJ1-3, is EAGVVQSPRYKIIEKKQPVAFWCNPISGHNTLYWYLQNLGQGPELLIRYENEEAVDDSQLPKDRFSAERLKGVDSTLKIQPAELGDSAVYLCASSFEVTGNTIYFGEGSWLTVV.

CDR3 nucleotide sequence: TGTGCCAGCAGCTTAGGGGCCGCTCGGATAAACGAGCAGTACTTC. Translated, it gives CASSLGAARINEQYF. The chain recombines TRBV11-3 with TRBJ2-7; D is unresolved. The V gene's germline CDR1 is SGHNT and CDR2 YENEEA. CDR3 length: 15 residues. Trimming removed 1 base at V and 5 bases at J, with 15 bases between.

J is TRBJ2-1 and V is TRBV10-3; TRBD2 matches 9 bases. Germline V gene data show CDR1 as ENHRY and CDR2 as SYGVKD. The V gene end was trimmed by 9 bases and the J gene end by 4 bases; junction bases not matched to a gene: 7. CDR3 length: 14 amino acids. In DNA, the CDR3 is TGTGCCATAAGAGGTAGCGGGGGTTACAATGAGCAGTTCTTC. Translating gives CAIRGSGGYNEQFF.

Only a few counts were recorded for this clonotype. The rearrangement uses TRBV6-1 and TRBJ1-1; no definite D call. Between the trimmed V and J ends, which lost 10 bases and 7 bases, there was a span of 13 bases. The germline V gene encodes CDR1 MNHNS and CDR2 SASEGT. The CDR3 loop spans 11 amino acids. CDR3 nucleotide sequence: TGTGCCATCAGCTCCGGCCTTGAAGCTTTCTTT. Encoded protein: CAISSGLEAFF.

The gene calls are TRBV3-1 and TRBJ2-3; D gene uncertain. The CDR3 covers 12 residues. In germline, CDR1 is LGHDT, CDR2 YNNKEL (reference sequence). V was clipped by 1 base and J by 10 bases, with 9 bases between them. CDR3 sequence (DNA): TGTGCCAGCAGCCAAGGCTCCGGGTCGCAGTATTTT. Protein: CASSQGSGSQYF.

This clonotype was observed a handful of times. V and J are TRBV2 and TRBJ2-3, with D uncertain. The CDR3 has 14 amino acids. Germline CDR1 and CDR2: SNHLY and FYNNEI. V lost 2 bases and J lost 0, with 6 bases in between. Here the CDR3 reads CASSELVSTDTQYF. The CDR3 nucleotides are TGTGCCAGCAGTGAACTTGTAAGCACAGATACGCAGTATTTT.